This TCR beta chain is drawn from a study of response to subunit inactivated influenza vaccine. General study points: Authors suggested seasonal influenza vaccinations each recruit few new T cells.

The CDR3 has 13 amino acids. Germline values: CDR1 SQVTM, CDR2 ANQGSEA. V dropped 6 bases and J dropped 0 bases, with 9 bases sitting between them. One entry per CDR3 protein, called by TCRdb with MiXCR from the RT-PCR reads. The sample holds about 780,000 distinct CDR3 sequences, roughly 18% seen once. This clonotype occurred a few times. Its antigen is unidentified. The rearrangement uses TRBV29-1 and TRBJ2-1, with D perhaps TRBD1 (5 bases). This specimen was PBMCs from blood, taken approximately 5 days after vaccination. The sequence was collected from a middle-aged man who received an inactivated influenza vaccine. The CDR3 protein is CSVRQSSYNEQFF. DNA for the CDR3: TGCAGCGTACGACAGAGCTCCTACAATGAGCAGTTCTTC.